This T cell receptor (beta chain) was captured in a study of lymphopenia after photon versus proton radiotherapy. Study-wide findings and caveats: Survival link was tested only in deceased patients; proton benefit remains a possibility. Larger post-nadir TCR diversity loss correlated inversely with survival in deceased patients. Proton therapy kept repertoires fairly stable, unlike photons, which gained effector/memory cells. Oligoclonal CD8+ Temra expansion after nadir drove photon patients' diversity drop.

A remark on this clone: As yet, its antigen is unknown.

Using immunoSEQ multiplex PCR, the repertoire was profiled, and TCRdb retains in-frame clones only, with some absent. This sample has about 49,000 clones, with around four fifths found just once. The CDR3 length is 16 residues. In germline, CDR1 is SEHNR, CDR2 FQNEAQ (reference sequence). Trimming took 1 base from V and 10 from J; bases not matched to a gene: 11. The sample consisted of peripheral blood, taken from a patient treated with photon-based radiotherapy. This chain uses TRBV7-9 with TRBJ2-1; 9 nucleotides agree with TRBD2. The sequence came from a man aged 45-65 years with gastric cancer. This chain's CDR3 is CASSLDAGGLSWEQFF. The CDR3 DNA follows: TGTGCCAGCAGCTTAGATGCGGGAGGGCTAAGCTGGGAGCAGTTCTTC.